The 23 T cell receptor beta chains below come from one sample, sequenced in a study of OX40 agonist ivuxolimab in advanced cancers. The protocol was immunoSEQ multiplex PCR, while the TCRdb copy is restricted to in-frame clones and leaves out a portion. The sample contains about 26,000 clones, around 90% of which appear only once. Sample: CD4+ or CD8+ T cells sorted from blood, taken in a trial of the OX40 agonist ivuxolimab. Source of these receptors: an adult with an advanced solid tumor such as melanoma, head and neck, liver or kidney cancer.

The rearrangement uses TRBV6-5 and TRBJ1-4; no firm D call. Germline CDR1 MNHEY, CDR2 SVGAGI. The CDR3 consists of 16 residues. The ends were cut back, 2 bases at V and 6 bases at J, with 16 bases in the middle. This chain's CDR3 is CASSYGSRTSYEKLFF. The CDR3 DNA reads TGTGCCAGCAGTTACGGCTCTCGTACCAGCTATGAAAAACTGTTTTTT.

This clone has more than one count but fewer than ten. The chain links TRBV18 to TRBJ2-1, with TRBD1 matching over 7 bases. Germline-derived CDR1 and CDR2 are KGHSH and LQKENI. J lost 4 bases, V lost 3 bases, and 15 bases had no gene match. The CDR3 sequence is 18 residues long. The CDR3 sequence is CASSPRQGKMTIYNEQFF. The DNA for the CDR3 is TGTGCCAGCTCACCCCGACAGGGCAAAATGACAATTTACAATGAGCAGTTCTTC.

This chain uses TRBV11-2 with TRBJ2-2; no definite D call. Germline CDR1 is SGHAT and CDR2 is FQNNGV. CDR3 length: 16 amino acids. The V and J ends lost 2 bases and 0 bases respectively, with 10 bases between them. The CDR3 coding sequence is TGTGCCAGCAGCTTATTTGGCAGTCCGAACACCGGGGAGCTGTTTTTT. This sequence encodes CASSLFGSPNTGELFF.

The chain employs TRBV11-2 and TRBJ1-1; TRBD1 is a possible D gene (5 bases). The CDR3 contains 16 residues. CDR1 and CDR2 from the germline V gene are SGHAT and FQNNGV. V lost 5 bases and J lost 5, with 21 bases in between. The CDR3 region has the DNA TGTGCCAGCAGCCCCTTCCCAGGGAGGGAGAAAACTGAAGCTTTCTTT. It codes for CASSPFPGREKTEAFF.

Remarks on this clone: This sample also contains other DNA sequences that code for the same CDR3. This sequence joins TRBV10-3 and TRBJ2-7; TRBD2 agrees at 10 bases. Germline assignment: CDR1 ENHRY and CDR2 SYGVKD. V trimming: 7 bases; J trimming: 6 bases; junction bases outside the gene matches: 6. The CDR3 has 13 residues. The CDR3 here is CAITSGGGSEQYF. The DNA for the CDR3 is TGTGCCATCACCAGCGGGGGGGGTTCCGAGCAGTACTTC.

This clone was detected once. The rearrangement joins TRBV9 to TRBJ2-1, with TRBD2 matching 9 bases. The germline gives CDR1 SGDLS, CDR2 YYNGEE. V lost 4 bases, J lost 7 bases, and 9 bases stayed unmatched. This CDR3 has 15 amino acids. The CDR3 sequence is CASSPRGGGGNEQFF. As DNA, the CDR3 is TGTGCCAGCAGCCCGCGGGGGGGCGGTGGGAATGAGCAGTTCTTC.

CDR3 DNA sequence: TGTGCCAGCAGCCACCGGGACAGGGAAATAGAAGAGCAGTTCTTC. Translating it yields CASSHRDREIEEQFF. The chain carries TRBV7-9 and TRBJ2-1, with 9 bases that match TRBD1. After removal of 5 bases from V and 10 bases from J, the junction contained 12 bases not matched to a gene. CDR3 length equals 15 residues. CDR1 SEHNR and CDR2 FQNEAQ come from the germline V gene (reference sequence).

V and J are TRBV29-1 and TRBJ1-3, with unresolved D. Germline V CDR1 and CDR2: SQVTM, ANQGSEA. Trimming left V 3 bases short and J 4 bases short, with 7 bases between. CDR3 length: 12 amino acids. This chain's CDR3 is CSVEGNGNTIYF. The DNA of the CDR3 is TGCAGCGTTGAGGGGAACGGAAACACCATATATTTT. Looking up the rest from reference TRBV29-1 and TRBJ1-3 gives the full variable domain: SAVISQKPSRDICQRGTSLTIQCQVDSQVTMMFWYRQQPGQSLTLIATANQGSEATYESGFVIDKFPISRPNLTFSTLTVSNMSPEDSSIYLCSVEGNGNTIYFGEGSWLTVV.

The chain is built from TRBV28 and TRBJ2-5; D call uncertain. Germline assignment: CDR1 MDHEN and CDR2 SYDVKM. The V and J ends lost 5 bases and 2 bases respectively, with 9 bases between them. This CDR3 comprises 13 residues. The CDR3 sequence: CASSPLGQETQYF. The CDR3 bases are TGTGCCAGCAGTCCTCTCGGGCAAGAGACCCAGTACTTC.

The gene calls are TRBV15 and TRBJ1-2; D is undetermined. The germline V gene has CDR1 LNHNV and CDR2 YYDKDF (reference sequence). Trimming took off 0 bases at V and 6 bases at J, with 14 bases between the two ends. The CDR3 loop spans 15 amino acids. CDR3 nucleotides: TGTGCCACCAGCAGAGAGATCAACATTCATGATGGCTACACCTTC. Translating gives CATSREINIHDGYTF.

The chain combines TRBV6-5 with TRBJ2-3, with D perhaps matching TRBD1 or TRBD2 (5 bases each). Trimming left V 2 bases short and J 1 base short, with 10 bases between. Germline CDR1 reads MNHEY; CDR2 reads SVGAGI. CDR3 length: 15 amino acids. DNA for the CDR3: TGTGCCAGCAGTTACGAGGGGCGGGGCACAGATACGCAGTATTTT. Translation gives CASSYEGRGTDTQYF.

This chain connects TRBV7-9 to TRBJ1-4; D gene uncertain. Germline V gene sequence: CDR1 SEHNR, CDR2 FQNEAQ (reference sequence). V lost 5 bases, J lost 1 base, and 8 bases lay in between. There are 14 residues in the CDR3. The CDR3 nucleotides read TGTGCCAGCAGCGAGCGTGGAACTAATGAAAAACTGTTTTTT. It is translated as CASSERGTNEKLFF.

J is TRBJ1-1 and V is TRBV7-9; D remains unclear. The CDR3 is 12 amino acids. Looked up from germline, CDR1 is SEHNR and CDR2 is FQNEAQ (reference sequence). The ends were cut back, 1 base at V and 7 bases at J, with 7 bases in the middle. CDR3 nucleotide sequence: TGTGCCAGCAGCTTAGGCTTAGGTGAAGCTTTCTTT. As protein: CASSLGLGEAFF.

Concerning this clone itself: The junction shows a germline mismatch at one end, possibly a read error. This rearrangement joins TRBV7-7 to TRBJ2-1; D tentatively reads TRBD1 or TRBD2 (7 bases each). This CDR3 has 16 residues. Germline assignment: CDR1 SSHAT and CDR2 FNYEAQ (reference sequence). The CDR3 coding sequence is TGTGCTAGCAGCTTAACTTCAGGGGGGGCCTACAATGAGCAGTTCTTC. It codes for CASSLTSGGAYNEQFF.

Here the CDR3 DNA reads TGTGCCAGCAGCGCGACAGGGGTCGGTAATCAGCCCCAGCATTTT. Protein sequence: CASSATGVGNQPQHF. The genes are TRBV9 and TRBJ1-5; 8 positions agree with TRBD1. The CDR3 runs to 15 residues. The V gene's germline CDR1 is SGDLS and CDR2 YYNGEE. With 3 bases clipped from V and 4 bases from J, the junction kept 6 bases outside the gene matches. The full variable domain, in which reference TRBV9 and TRBJ1-5 provide the parts outside the CDR3, is DSGVTQTPKHLITATGQRVTLRCSPRSGDLSVYWYQQSLDQGLQFLIQYYNGEERAKGNILERFSAQQFPDLHSELNLSSLELGDSALYFCASSATGVGNQPQHFGDGTRLSIL.

This clone is medium-sized within its sample. The CDR3 loop is CAISELAGGDYGYTF. Here the CDR3 DNA reads TGTGCCATCAGTGAGTTGGCAGGGGGCGACTATGGCTACACCTTC. The rearrangement uses TRBV10-3 and TRBJ1-2; 8 positions match TRBD1. The V gene's germline CDR1 is ENHRY and CDR2 SYGVKD. This CDR3 is built from 15 residues. The ends lost 1 base at V and 3 bases at J; junction bases unmatched: 4.

The chain has TRBV19 and TRBJ1-1; D call uncertain. Germline CDR1 reads LNHDA; CDR2 reads SQIVND (reference sequence). This CDR3 contains 14 residues. Trimming took 4 bases from V and 0 from J, leaving 9 bases between them. The chain's CDR3 is CASSSGSLNTEAFF. The DNA of the CDR3 is TGTGCCAGTAGTAGTGGCAGTTTGAACACTGAAGCTTTCTTT.

This sequence joins TRBV7-7 and TRBJ2-3; D is undetermined. Per the germline V gene, CDR1 is SSHAT and CDR2 is FNYEAQ (reference sequence). Between the trimmed V and J ends, which lost 2 bases and 6 bases, there was a span of 15 bases. This CDR3 is built from 15 residues. CDR3 bases: TGTGCCAGCAGCTTACAATGGGGTAGCCTTGATACGCAGTATTTT. As protein: CASSLQWGSLDTQYF.

J is TRBJ1-2 and V is TRBV7-9, with unresolved D. Trimming pared 4 bases from V and 2 bases from J, leaving 8 bases between. Germline V CDR1 and CDR2: SEHNR, FQNEAQ (reference sequence). The CDR3 totals 13 residues. The CDR3 loop is CASSYTQNYGYTF. In DNA, the CDR3 is TGTGCCAGCAGCTACACACAGAACTATGGCTACACCTTC.

The rearrangement links TRBV6-5 to TRBJ1-2; TRBD1 might be the D (5 bases). From germline, CDR1 is MNHEY and CDR2 SVGAGI. CDR3 length equals 12 residues. The V and J ends lost 5 bases and 4 bases respectively, with 8 bases between them. The CDR3 sequence is CASSRDGYGYTF. The CDR3 bases are TGTGCCAGCAGTCGGGACGGCTATGGCTACACCTTC.

This clone was counted between two and nine times. The gene calls are TRBV4-1 and TRBJ2-7; 9 bases match TRBD2. CDR3 length: 16 amino acids. Germline CDR1 MGHRA, CDR2 YSYEKL. V was clipped by 1 base and J by 3 bases; unmatched bases: 7. The CDR3 sequence: CASSQGASGAVYEQYF. The CDR3 coding sequence is TGCGCCAGCAGCCAAGGGGCTAGCGGGGCGGTCTACGAGCAGTACTTC.

V usage is TRBV9 and J usage is TRBJ1-2; perhaps TRBD1 as D (5 bases). Germline V gene data show CDR1 as SGDLS and CDR2 as YYNGEE. The CDR3 covers 14 residues. V was shortened by 0 bases and J by 4 bases, with 10 bases between the two germline ends. DNA of the CDR3: TGTGCCAGCAGCGTAGGGGGACCCCTCTATGGCTACACCTTC. Its protein is CASSVGGPLYGYTF.

The V gene is TRBV9, the J gene TRBJ2-1; unclear D gene. This CDR3 is built from 11 residues. V shed 0 bases and J shed 8 bases, with 3 bases lying between them. From germline, CDR1 is SGDLS and CDR2 YYNGEE. The CDR3 DNA follows: TGTGCCAGCAGCGTAGGGCATGAGCAGTTCTTC. This encodes CASSVGHEQFF.